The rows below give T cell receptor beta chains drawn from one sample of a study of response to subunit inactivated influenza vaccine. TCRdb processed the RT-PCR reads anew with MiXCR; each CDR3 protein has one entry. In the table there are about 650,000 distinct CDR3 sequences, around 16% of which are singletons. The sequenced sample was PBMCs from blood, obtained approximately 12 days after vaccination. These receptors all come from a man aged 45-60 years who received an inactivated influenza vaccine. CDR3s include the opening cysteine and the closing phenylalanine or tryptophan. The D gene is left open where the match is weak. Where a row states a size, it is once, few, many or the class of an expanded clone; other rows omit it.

CSATPLLAENEQFF	TGCAGTGCTACACCATTGTTAGCTGAGAATGAGCAGTTCTTC	TRBJ2-1	NA	once	TRBV20-1
CATSRDVGGRGDEQYF	TGTGCCACCAGCAGAGATGTTGGCGGGAGGGGGGACGAGCAGTACTTC	TRBJ2-7	TRBD2	NA	TRBV15
CASRGQYGTGQTYEQYF	TGTGCCAGCAGAGGACAATACGGGACAGGGCAAACCTACGAGCAGTACTTC	TRBJ2-7	TRBD1	NA	TRBV2
CASSIERPTTDTQYF	TGCGCCAGCAGCATTGAAAGGCCCACCACAGATACGCAGTATTTT	TRBJ2-3	NA	few	TRBV5-1
CASSLTGVRETQYF	TGTGCCAGCAGCTTAACGGGGGTGCGGGAGACCCAGTACTTC	TRBJ2-5	NA	many	TRBV7-2
CATSRLAPGLAGINEQFF	TGTGCCACCAGCAGACTAGCCCCGGGACTAGCGGGGATCAATGAGCAGTTCTTC	TRBJ2-1	TRBD2	NA	TRBV15
CASSRTGYHEQYF	TGTGCCAGCAGCAGGACAGGGTACCACGAGCAGTACTTC	TRBJ2-7	TRBD1	NA	TRBV5-6
CAWNPQGIYEQYF	TGTGCCTGGAACCCTCAGGGAATCTACGAGCAGTACTTC	TRBJ2-7	NA	NA	TRBV30
CASSFGGHETGELFF	TGCGCCAGCAGCTTTGGCGGACATGAGACCGGGGAGCTGTTTTTT	TRBJ2-2	NA	many	TRBV5-1
CASSSRRTGRTDTQYF	TGTGCCAGCAGCTCCCGCCGGACGGGCCGCACAGATACGCAGTATTTT	TRBJ2-3	NA	NA	TRBV7-2
CSAPPRTDLMGETQYF	TGCAGTGCTCCTCCGAGGACAGACCTCATGGGGGAGACCCAGTACTTC	TRBJ2-5	NA	NA	TRBV20-1
CASSPRLISGRYSYEQYF	TGCGCCAGCAGCCCAAGGCTAATTAGCGGGAGGTACTCCTACGAGCAGTACTTC	TRBJ2-7	TRBD2	many	TRBV4-1
CATSREGAGVSDTQYF	TGTGCCACCAGCAGAGAAGGGGCGGGAGTGTCAGATACGCAGTATTTT	TRBJ2-3	TRBD2	few	TRBV15
CASSSGQGYTDTQYF	TGTGCCAGCAGTTCTGGACAGGGCTACACAGATACGCAGTATTTT	TRBJ2-3	TRBD1	NA	TRBV2
CASSSWTGNYEQYF	TGTGCCAGCAGCTCTTGGACAGGGAACTACGAGCAGTACTTC	TRBJ2-7	TRBD1	NA	TRBV11-2
CASSRATGGEAFF	TGTGCCAGCAGCAGAGCGACAGGGGGAGAAGCTTTCTTT	TRBJ1-1	TRBD1	few	TRBV5-5
CSAKTDSTDTQYF	TGCAGTGCTAAAACCGATAGCACAGATACGCAGTATTTT	TRBJ2-3	NA	NA	TRBV20-1
CASSPYRTGEQYF	TGCGCCAGCAGCCCTTACCGTACGGGAGAGCAGTACTTC	TRBJ2-7	NA	many	TRBV5-1
CASSLPGTGRGEQYF	TGTGCCAGCAGCTTGCCTGGGACAGGGCGAGGCGAGCAGTACTTC	TRBJ2-7	TRBD1	NA	TRBV5-6
CASSYGTEYGYTF	TGTGCCAGCAGTTATGGGACAGAATATGGCTACACCTTC	TRBJ1-2	TRBD1	few	TRBV6-5
CASSLSIYEQYF	TGTGCCAGCAGTTTATCAATCTACGAGCAGTACTTC	TRBJ2-7	NA	many	TRBV12-3/TRBV12-4
CSARSPLSYNEQFF	TGCAGTGCTAGATCCCCCCTCTCCTACAATGAGCAGTTCTTC	TRBJ2-1	NA	NA	TRBV20-1
CAGQPSGRDIQYF	TGTGCTGGGCAGCCCTCCGGCAGGGACATTCAGTACTTC	TRBJ2-4	NA	NA	TRBV28
CASSFSRDTGELFF	TGTGCCAGCAGTTTTTCCAGGGACACCGGGGAGCTGTTTTTT	TRBJ2-2	NA	few	TRBV12-3/TRBV12-4
CASSPERPTDTQYF	TGTGCCAGCAGCCCCGAGAGGCCCACAGATACGCAGTATTTT	TRBJ2-3	NA	NA	TRBV28
CATGGNGNEQFF	TGTGCCACCGGGGGAAATGGGAATGAGCAGTTCTTC	TRBJ2-1	NA	NA	TRBV24-1
CSEAVRGRGENIQYF	TGCAGCGAAGCCGTCAGGGGGAGGGGGGAAAACATTCAGTACTTC	TRBJ2-4	NA	few	TRBV20-1
CASRPGLAGVLSSYEQYF	TGTGCCAGCAGACCGGGACTAGCGGGAGTATTGAGCTCCTACGAGCAGTACTTC	TRBJ2-7	TRBD2	few	TRBV6-2/TRBV6-3
CSARGPVLGANVLTF	TGCAGTGCTAGAGGGCCCGTGTTGGGGGCCAACGTCCTGACTTTC	TRBJ2-6	NA	few	TRBV20-1
CASSQEPSGPHTGELFF	TGCGCCAGCAGCCAAGAACCTTCTGGACCCCACACCGGGGAGCTGTTTTTT	TRBJ2-2	NA	NA	TRBV4-3
CSARSIGAAGGLQETQYF	TGCAGTGCTAGATCAATAGGGGCAGCGGGGGGCCTCCAGGAGACCCAGTACTTC	TRBJ2-5	TRBD2	few	TRBV20-1
CASSYAFGRGYTF	TGTGCCAGCAGTTACGCTTTCGGACGGGGCTACACCTTC	TRBJ1-2	NA	NA	TRBV6-5
CASSLIALYGSDSNQPQHF	TGTGCCAGCAGTTTAATTGCACTTTATGGCAGTGACAGCAATCAGCCCCAGCATTTT	TRBJ1-5	NA	NA	TRBV28
CASSLIDGNQPQHF	TGTGCCAGCAGCTTGATAGATGGCAATCAGCCCCAGCATTTT	TRBJ1-5	NA	many	TRBV5-6
CASSVNTDTQYF	TGTGCCAGCAGTGTGAACACAGATACGCAGTATTTT	TRBJ2-3	NA	many	TRBV28
CASSPTIGDYNEQFF	TGTGCCAGCAGTCCCACTATCGGAGACTACAATGAGCAGTTCTTC	TRBJ2-1	NA	many	TRBV6-2/TRBV6-3
CASTSPDRGQDEAFF	TGTGCCAGCACTAGTCCGGACAGGGGACAAGATGAAGCTTTCTTT	TRBJ1-1	TRBD1	few	TRBV12-3/TRBV12-4
CASAGDTNTEAFF	TGTGCCAGCGCAGGGGACACGAACACTGAAGCTTTCTTT	TRBJ1-1	NA	few	TRBV25-1
CASSFQAGLNNEQFF	TGTGCCAGCAGCTTCCAAGCCGGGTTAAACAATGAGCAGTTCTTC	TRBJ2-1	NA	NA	TRBV7-2
CASSLVGQPYEQYF	TGCGCCAGCAGCTTGGTTGGGCAGCCCTACGAGCAGTACTTC	TRBJ2-7	NA	few	TRBV5-1
CASSLQGAVGETQYF	TGTGCCAGCAGCTTACAGGGGGCGGTCGGAGAGACCCAGTACTTC	TRBJ2-5	TRBD1	many	TRBV11-2
CASSDLGQGNVQFF	TGTGCCAGCAGTGACCTCGGACAGGGAAATGTGCAGTTCTTC	TRBJ2-1	TRBD1	few	TRBV25-1
CASSTGLAGVGDTQYF	TGTGCCAGCTCAACGGGACTAGCGGGCGTGGGAGATACGCAGTATTTT	TRBJ2-3	TRBD2	many	TRBV18
CASSITETELAKNIQYF	TGTGCCAGCAGTATAACGGAGACAGAGCTAGCCAAAAACATTCAGTACTTC	TRBJ2-4	NA	NA	TRBV27
CAISIGKRERLAGELFF	TGTGCCATCAGTATAGGGAAGCGGGAGAGGCTGGCCGGGGAGCTGTTTTTT	TRBJ2-2	TRBD2	NA	TRBV10-3
CASSEIAGGTTQYF	TGTGCCAGCAGCGAAATAGCGGGGGGTACTACGCAGTATTTT	TRBJ2-3	TRBD2	few	TRBV9
CATSEGTGLKQYF	TGTGCCACCAGTGAAGGGACAGGGTTGAAGCAGTACTTC	TRBJ2-7	TRBD1	many	TRBV24-1
CSVGAASNQPQHF	TGCAGCGTTGGTGCAGCTAGCAATCAGCCCCAGCATTTT	TRBJ1-5	NA	many	TRBV29-1
CSAISGNTEAFF	TGCAGTGCTATATCAGGGAACACTGAAGCTTTCTTT	TRBJ1-1	NA	few	TRBV20-1
CASGLIQGPYEQYF	TGTGCCAGCGGCTTAATACAGGGTCCCTACGAGCAGTACTTC	TRBJ2-7	NA	NA	TRBV7-2
CASRGRTSGGSTDTQYF	TGTGCCAGCAGGGGACGGACTAGCGGGGGGAGCACAGATACGCAGTATTTT	TRBJ2-3	TRBD2	NA	TRBV13
CASSFLGGNYEQYF	TGTGCCAGCAGCTTTTTAGGGGGCAACTACGAGCAGTACTTC	TRBJ2-7	TRBD1	NA	TRBV7-2
CSVLTAIGGETQYF	TGCAGCGTTTTGACAGCCATCGGCGGAGAGACCCAGTACTTC	TRBJ2-5	NA	few	TRBV29-1